A single sample is the source of the 27 T cell receptor beta chains below, sequenced in a study of blood T cell repertoires in COVID-19. Using immunoSEQ multiplex PCR, the repertoire was profiled, and TCRdb retains in-frame clones only, with some absent. The table records some 77,000 clones, roughly four fifths of them present only once. Material for sequencing was peripheral blood. These receptors came from a man between 65 and 80 years old with acute or convalescent COVID-19.

The chain couples TRBV20-1 to TRBJ1-2; TRBD1 agrees at 7 bases. This CDR3 spans 9 amino acids. Per germline, CDR1 DFQATT and CDR2 SNEGSKA (reference sequence). With V trimmed by 5 bases and J by 12 bases, 3 bases remained unmatched. CDR3 in amino acids: CSADRVDTF. The DNA for the CDR3 is TGCAGTGCTGACAGGGTAGACACCTTC.

The rearrangement links TRBV19 to TRBJ2-6, with TRBD1 matching 9 bases. The trim removed 5 bases at V and 1 base at J, leaving 3 bases unmatched. CDR1 LNHDA and CDR2 SQIVND come from the germline V gene (reference sequence). The CDR3 totals 16 residues. Here the CDR3 reads CASSGTGSSGANVLTF. The CDR3 nucleotides read TGTGCCAGTAGTGGGACAGGGTCATCTGGGGCCAACGTCCTGACTTTC.

The V call is TRBV6-5, the J call TRBJ1-2; the D is unclear. The CDR3 is 13 amino acids. From germline, CDR1 is MNHEY and CDR2 SVGAGI. Trimming left V 3 bases short and J 3 bases short, with 8 bases between. The CDR3 DNA is TGTGCCAGCAGTTATCTTCGGGACTATGGCTACACCTTC. This gives the protein CASSYLRDYGYTF.

The CDR3 sequence: CASSDPVTALGANVLTF. CDR3 DNA sequence: TGTGCCAGCAGCGACCCTGTGACTGCCTTAGGGGCCAACGTCCTGACTTTC. V and J are TRBV9 and TRBJ2-6; D unresolved. The CDR3 covers 17 residues. The V and J ends lost 3 bases and 4 bases respectively, with 17 bases between them. The germline V gene encodes CDR1 SGDLS and CDR2 YYNGEE.

The chain uses TRBV6-5 and TRBJ2-3, with TRBD2 matching over 10 bases. The CDR3 runs to 14 residues. The junction had 4 bases not matched to a gene; V was cut back by 9 bases and J by 1 base. Germline CDR1 is MNHEY and CDR2 is SVGAGI. The CDR3 protein is CASSGLAGTDTQYF. The CDR3 coding sequence is TGTGCCAGTTCAGGACTAGCGGGCACAGATACGCAGTATTTT.

The rearrangement uses TRBV4-1 and TRBJ2-1; 11 bases align to TRBD2. In germline, CDR1 is MGHRA, CDR2 YSYEKL. The ends lost 4 bases at V and 9 bases at J; junction bases unmatched: 8. This CDR3 is built from 15 residues. The CDR3 spells CASSPIAGGVLEQFF. CDR3 bases: TGCGCCAGCAGCCCTATAGCGGGAGGGGTTCTTGAGCAGTTCTTC.

The rearrangement uses TRBV19 and TRBJ1-5; TRBD1 might be the D (5 bases). CDR1 is LNHDA and CDR2 is SQIVND in the germline V gene (reference sequence). CDR3 length: 13 residues. V was cut by 7 bases and J by 3 bases, with 10 bases left in between. DNA for the CDR3: TGTGCCAGTACTGACAGTTTCAATCAGCCCCAGCATTTT. Protein: CASTDSFNQPQHF.

In this sample, this clone turned up a few times. The V and J genes are TRBV29-1 and TRBJ1-1, with D possibly TRBD1 on 5 matching bases. The CDR3 spans 13 residues. The ends were cut back, 3 bases at V and 9 bases at J, with 17 bases in the middle. Germline lookup yields CDR1 SQVTM and CDR2 ANQGSEA. For the CDR3, the DNA is TGCAGCGTTGATGCGCCAGGGCTAATGAAAGCTTTCTTT. As protein: CSVDAPGLMKAFF.

The chain employs TRBV10-1 and TRBJ2-1; D unclear. This CDR3 is built from 15 residues. V lost 6 bases, J lost 2 bases, and 14 bases lay in between. Germline CDR1 reads WNHNN; CDR2 reads SYGVQD (reference sequence). The CDR3 DNA reads TGCGCCAGCAGCCCCGCAGGAACACCCTACAATGAGCAGTTCTTC. It encodes CASSPAGTPYNEQFF.

This clone has a single count. The V and J genes are TRBV11-3 and TRBJ2-2; maybe TRBD1 (6 bases). Germline V lookup: CDR1 SGHNT, CDR2 YENEEA. The CDR3 contains 15 residues. Trimming took 5 bases from V and 2 from J, leaving 12 bases between them. CDR3 residues: CASSLGTLNTGELFF. The DNA for the CDR3 is TGTGCCAGCAGCCTCGGGACACTTAACACCGGGGAGCTGTTTTTT.

The gene calls are TRBV7-9 and TRBJ2-3; 11 positions agree with TRBD2. CDR3 length: 17 residues. Germline CDR1 SEHNR, CDR2 FQNEAQ (reference sequence). J lost 4 bases, V lost 5 bases, and 11 bases had no gene match. The CDR3 region has the DNA TGTGCCAGCAGCCCAAGGGGGACTAGCGGAACTGCAGATACGCAGTATTTT. Residues: CASSPRGTSGTADTQYF.

This rearrangement joins TRBV6-2 or TRBV6-3 to TRBJ2-5; D is perhaps TRBD2 (5 bases). This CDR3 spans 15 amino acids. V lost 0 bases to trimming and J lost 1 base, with 9 bases between them. CDR1 and CDR2 from the germline V gene are MNHEY and SVGEGT. CDR3 DNA: TGTGCCAGCAGTTACTCATGGGAGCTCCAAGAGACCCAGTACTTC. Its translation is CASSYSWELQETQYF.

The J gene is TRBJ1-1, the V gene TRBV7-9, with TRBD1 as a possible D gene (5 bases). Deletions cut 1 base from V and 0 bases from J, with 15 bases between. Germline V lookup: CDR1 SEHNR, CDR2 FQNEAQ (reference sequence). The CDR3 length is 17 residues. In DNA form, the CDR3 reads TGTGCCAGCAGCTTAGAACGGACATGGGAACTGAACACTGAAGCTTTCTTT. Encoded protein: CASSLERTWELNTEAFF.

The rearrangement uses TRBV5-6 and TRBJ2-5, with TRBD2 matching over 13 bases. Per germline, CDR1 SGHDT and CDR2 YYEEEE. The J segment lost 10 bases and the V segment lost 0 bases, leaving 9 bases of the junction unmatched. CDR3 length equals 16 residues. For the CDR3, the DNA is TGTGCCAGCAGCTTGGTTGGACTAGCGGGAGTGTGGGGCCAGTACTTC. Translated: CASSLVGLAGVWGQYF.

The genes are TRBV28 and TRBJ1-2, with 8 nucleotides matching TRBD1. The CDR3 is 14 residues long. In germline, CDR1 is MDHEN, CDR2 SYDVKM. V lost 7 bases and J lost 3; bases outside the gene matches: 7. The CDR3 DNA reads TGTGCCAGCACCCTAGTGGGACAGGACTATGGCTACACCTTC. Its protein product is CASTLVGQDYGYTF.

This rearrangement joins TRBV27 to TRBJ1-2; a possible D gene is TRBD1 (5 bases). The CDR3 loop spans 16 amino acids. CDR1 and CDR2 from the germline V gene are MNHEY and SMNVEV (reference sequence). Between the trimmed V and J ends, which lost 2 bases and 5 bases, there was a span of 18 bases. The CDR3 spells CASSLVSGRGEYGYTF. DNA of the CDR3: TGTGCCAGCAGTTTAGTATCGGGACGGGGGGAATATGGCTACACCTTC.

The gene calls are TRBV5-4 and TRBJ1-1, with 10 bases aligning to TRBD1. The CDR3 runs 17 residues. V was clipped by 4 bases and J by 4 bases; unmatched bases: 13. CDR1 and CDR2 (germline): SGHNT, YYREEE (reference sequence). The CDR3 region is CASSPRTGGMGSTEAFF. The CDR3 DNA sequence: TGTGCCAGCAGCCCCAGGACAGGGGGAATGGGAAGCACTGAAGCTTTCTTT.

This chain uses TRBV7-2 with TRBJ1-1, with TRBD1 matching 8 bases. CDR1 is SGHTA and CDR2 is FQGNSA in the germline V gene. The CDR3 has 17 residues. The junction had 15 bases not matched to a gene; V was cut back by 4 bases and J by 5 bases. The CDR3 reads CASSWGTGRLQATEAFF. DNA for the CDR3: TGTGCCAGCAGCTGGGGGACAGGCCGGTTGCAGGCGACTGAAGCTTTCTTT.

The chain joins TRBV7-2 to TRBJ2-1; 7 positions agree with TRBD2. This CDR3 has 15 residues. J was trimmed by 3 bases and V by 4 bases; bases with no gene match: 6. Germline loops: CDR1 SGHTA, CDR2 FQGNSA. CDR3 in amino acids: CASSWLADSYNEQFF. CDR3 in DNA: TGTGCCAGCAGCTGGCTAGCGGATAGCTACAATGAGCAGTTCTTC.

This chain connects TRBV18 to TRBJ2-5, with 12 bases identical to TRBD2. This CDR3 contains 15 residues. V lost 0 bases to trimming and J lost 4 bases; unmatched junction nucleotides: 0. Germline V gene data show CDR1 as KGHSH and CDR2 as LQKENI. The CDR3 DNA follows: TGTGCCAGCTCACCACCGGGACTAGCGGGAGAGACCCAGTACTTC. It encodes CASSPPGLAGETQYF.

The genes are TRBV19 and TRBJ2-7, with 16 bases fitting TRBD2. The J segment lost 5 bases and the V segment lost 3 bases, leaving 7 bases of the junction unmatched. Germline-derived CDR1 and CDR2 are LNHDA and SQIVND (reference sequence). The CDR3 contains 17 residues. CDR3 coding DNA: TGTGCCAGTAGTATTGGGACTAGCGGGAGGGCCGGAAACGAGCAGTACTTC. The encoded protein is CASSIGTSGRAGNEQYF. The full variable domain, its missing parts supplied by reference TRBV19 and TRBJ2-7, is DGGITQSPKYLFRKEGQNVTLSCEQNLNHDAMYWYRQDPGQGLRLIYYSQIVNDFQKGDIAEGYSVSREKKESFPLTVTSAQKNPTAFYLCASSIGTSGRAGNEQYFGPGTRLTVT.

The chain joins TRBV9 to TRBJ2-7, with 16 bases matching TRBD2. The CDR3 contains 15 residues. The V segment lost 2 bases and the J segment 4 bases; nucleotides outside the gene matches: 0. CDR1 and CDR2 (germline): SGDLS, YYNGEE. The CDR3 sequence is CASSVGLAGGYEQYF. CDR3 coding DNA: TGTGCCAGCAGCGTGGGACTAGCGGGAGGGTACGAGCAGTACTTC.

V is TRBV18 and J is TRBJ1-5; TRBD1 is a possible D gene (6 bases). The V end lost 6 bases, the J end lost 0 bases, and 12 bases lay between the germline ends. There are 15 residues in the CDR3. Germline-derived CDR1 and CDR2 are KGHSH and LQKENI. The CDR3 loop reads CASSPRQASNQPQHF. In DNA, the CDR3 is TGTGCCAGCTCCCCAAGACAGGCTAGCAATCAGCCCCAGCATTTT.

In the case of this clone: Other DNA sequences of this sample code for an identical CDR3. The chain employs TRBV24-1 and TRBJ1-5, with D perhaps TRBD1 (5 bases). The CDR3 length is 13 residues. Germline-derived CDR1 and CDR2 are KGHDR and SFDVKD. The germline V and J ends were trimmed by 9 bases and 1 base, with 9 bases remaining between them. CDR3 sequence: CATGGDSNQPQHF. In nucleotides, the CDR3 is TGTGCCACCGGAGGGGACAGCAATCAGCCCCAGCATTTT.

The J gene is TRBJ1-2, the V gene TRBV9; 7 bases are a match to TRBD1. Germline V gene sequence: CDR1 SGDLS, CDR2 YYNGEE. The CDR3 spans 13 residues. With 1 base clipped from V and 8 bases from J, the junction kept 5 bases outside the gene matches. The CDR3 nucleotides are TGTGCCAGCAGCGTAACAGGGGTAGGGGGCTACACCTTC. Its translation is CASSVTGVGGYTF.

This clone was recorded once. The chain employs TRBV2 and TRBJ2-1, with 10 bases identical to TRBD2. The CDR3 runs to 15 residues. Germline V gene sequence: CDR1 SNHLY, CDR2 FYNNEI. J gave up 8 bases and V 5 bases, and 9 bases lay outside the gene matches. The CDR3 nucleotides read TGTGCCAGCAGTCCAACTAGCGGGAAAGGGGATGAGCAGTTCTTC. As protein: CASSPTSGKGDEQFF.

The chain has TRBV7-2 and TRBJ2-7, with 9 bases lining up with TRBD1. The ends lost 5 bases at V and 3 bases at J; junction bases unmatched: 2. The germline CDR1 and CDR2 sequences are SGHTA and FQGNSA. This CDR3 has 13 residues. Here the CDR3 reads CASSQDRGYEQYF. Written as DNA, the CDR3 is TGTGCCAGCAGCCAGGACAGGGGCTACGAGCAGTACTTC. The full variable domain, rest sourced from reference TRBV7-2 and TRBJ2-7, is GAGVSQSPSNKVTEKGKDVELRCDPISGHTALYWYRQSLGQGLEFLIYFQGNSAPDKSGLPSDRFSAERTGGSVSTLTIQRTQQEDSAVYLCASSQDRGYEQYFGPGTRLTVT.